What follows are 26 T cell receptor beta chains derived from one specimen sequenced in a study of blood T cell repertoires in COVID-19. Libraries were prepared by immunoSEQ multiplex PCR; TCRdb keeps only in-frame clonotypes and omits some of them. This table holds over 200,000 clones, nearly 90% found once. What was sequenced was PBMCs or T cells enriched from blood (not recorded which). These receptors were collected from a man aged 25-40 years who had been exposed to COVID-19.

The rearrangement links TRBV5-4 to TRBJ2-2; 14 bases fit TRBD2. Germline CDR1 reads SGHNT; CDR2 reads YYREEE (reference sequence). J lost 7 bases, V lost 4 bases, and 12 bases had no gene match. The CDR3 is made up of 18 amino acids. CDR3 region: CASSPRRTSGGHHGELFF. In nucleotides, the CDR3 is TGTGCCAGCAGCCCCCGAAGGACTAGCGGGGGGCATCACGGGGAGCTGTTTTTT.

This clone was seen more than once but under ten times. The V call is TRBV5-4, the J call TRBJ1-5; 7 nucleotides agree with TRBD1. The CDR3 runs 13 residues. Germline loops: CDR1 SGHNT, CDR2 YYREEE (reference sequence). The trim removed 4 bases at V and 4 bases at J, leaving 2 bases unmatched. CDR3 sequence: CASSRDRNQPQHF. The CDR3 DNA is TGTGCCAGCAGCCGGGACAGAAATCAGCCCCAGCATTTT.

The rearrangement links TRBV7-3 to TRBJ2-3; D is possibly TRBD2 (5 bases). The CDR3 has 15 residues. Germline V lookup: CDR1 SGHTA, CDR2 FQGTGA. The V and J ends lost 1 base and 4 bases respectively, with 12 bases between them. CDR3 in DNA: TGTGCCAGCAGCTTAAGCGGACTGCGGGCAGATACGCAGTATTTT. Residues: CASSLSGLRADTQYF.

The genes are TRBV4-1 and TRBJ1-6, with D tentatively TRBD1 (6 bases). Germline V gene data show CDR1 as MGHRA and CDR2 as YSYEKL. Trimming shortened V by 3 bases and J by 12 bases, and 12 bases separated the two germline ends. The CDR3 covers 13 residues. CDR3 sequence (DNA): TGCGCCAGCAGCCAGGTACAGGGCGGACCCCTCCACTTT. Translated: CASSQVQGGPLHF.

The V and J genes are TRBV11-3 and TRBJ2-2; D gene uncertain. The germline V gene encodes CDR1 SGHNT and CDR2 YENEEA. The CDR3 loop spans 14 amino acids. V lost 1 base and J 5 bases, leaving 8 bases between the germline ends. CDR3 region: CASSLGAATGELFF. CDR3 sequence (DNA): TGTGCCAGCAGCTTAGGGGCAGCTACCGGGGAGCTGTTTTTT.

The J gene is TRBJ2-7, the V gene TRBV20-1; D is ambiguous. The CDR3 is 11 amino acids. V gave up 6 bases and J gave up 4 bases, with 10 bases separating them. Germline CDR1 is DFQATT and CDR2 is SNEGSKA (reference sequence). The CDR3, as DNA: TGCAGTGCCACCGAACGGTACGAGCAGTACTTC. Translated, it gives CSATERYEQYF.

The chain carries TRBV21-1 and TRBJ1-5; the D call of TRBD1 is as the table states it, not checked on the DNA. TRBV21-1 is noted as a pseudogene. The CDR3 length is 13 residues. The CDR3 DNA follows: TGTGCCAGCAAAGGGGTCGGCAATCAGCCCCAGCATTTT. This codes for CASKGVGNQPQHF.

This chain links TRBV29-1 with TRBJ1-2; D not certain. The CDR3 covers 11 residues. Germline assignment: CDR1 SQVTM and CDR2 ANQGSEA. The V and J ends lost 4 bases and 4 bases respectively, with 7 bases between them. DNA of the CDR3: TGCAGCGTTGCACAGATCTATGGCTACACCTTC. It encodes CSVAQIYGYTF.

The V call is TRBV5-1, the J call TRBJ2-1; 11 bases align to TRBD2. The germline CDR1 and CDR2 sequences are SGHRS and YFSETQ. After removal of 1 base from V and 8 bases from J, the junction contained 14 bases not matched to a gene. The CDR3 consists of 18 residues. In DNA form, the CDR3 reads TGCGCCAGCAGCTTGCGTTCACTAGCGGGGGACTTTTTCCATGAGCAGTTCTTC. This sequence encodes CASSLRSLAGDFFHEQFF.

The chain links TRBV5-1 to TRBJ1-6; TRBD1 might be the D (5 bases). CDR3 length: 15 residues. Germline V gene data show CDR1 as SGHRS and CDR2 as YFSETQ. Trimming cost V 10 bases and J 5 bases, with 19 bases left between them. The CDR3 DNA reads TGCGCCTCAACCCCCCAAGGGGTTAATAATTCACCCCTCCACTTT. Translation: CASTPQGVNNSPLHF. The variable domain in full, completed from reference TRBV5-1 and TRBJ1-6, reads KAGVTQTPRYLIKTRGQQVTLSCSPISGHRSVSWYQQTPGQGLQFLFEYFSETQRNKGNFPGRFSGRQFSNSRSEMNVSTLELGDSALYLCASTPQGVNNSPLHFGNGTRLTVT.

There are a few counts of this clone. DNA of the CDR3: TGTGCCAGCAGCTACAGCCCCGCTGGAAACACCATATATTTT. Translating it yields CASSYSPAGNTIYF. The chain links TRBV27 to TRBJ1-3; D not certain. The CDR3 loop spans 14 amino acids. Trimming removed 6 bases at V and 2 bases at J, with 11 bases between. Per germline, CDR1 MNHEY and CDR2 SMNVEV (reference sequence).

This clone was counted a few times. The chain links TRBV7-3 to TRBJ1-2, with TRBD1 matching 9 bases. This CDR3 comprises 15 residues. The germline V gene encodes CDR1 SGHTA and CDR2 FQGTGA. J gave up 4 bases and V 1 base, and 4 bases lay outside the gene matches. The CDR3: CASSLRDRALYGYTF. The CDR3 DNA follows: TGTGCCAGCAGCTTAAGGGACAGGGCCCTCTATGGCTACACCTTC.

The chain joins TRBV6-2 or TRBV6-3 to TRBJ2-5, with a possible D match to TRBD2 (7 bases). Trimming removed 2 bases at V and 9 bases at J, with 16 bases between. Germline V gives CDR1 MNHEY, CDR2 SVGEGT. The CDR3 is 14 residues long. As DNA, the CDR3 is TGTGCCAGCAGTTACGCGGGGGCACCCCCGGCCCAGTACTTC. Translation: CASSYAGAPPAQYF.

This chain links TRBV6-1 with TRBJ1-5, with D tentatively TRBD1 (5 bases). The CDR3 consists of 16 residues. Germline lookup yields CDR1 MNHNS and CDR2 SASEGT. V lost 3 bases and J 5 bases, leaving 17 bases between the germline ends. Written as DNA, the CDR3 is TGTGCCAGCAGTGAGTCAGGGCATCCTCCCTATCAGCCCCAGCATTTT. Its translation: CASSESGHPPYQPQHF.

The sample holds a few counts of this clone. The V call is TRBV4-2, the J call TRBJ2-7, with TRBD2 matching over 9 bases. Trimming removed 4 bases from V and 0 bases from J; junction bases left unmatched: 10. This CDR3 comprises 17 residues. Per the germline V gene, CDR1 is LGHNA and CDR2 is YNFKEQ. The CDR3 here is CASSPEVVTSGSYEQYF. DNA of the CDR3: TGTGCCAGCAGCCCCGAAGTGGTGACTAGCGGCTCCTACGAGCAGTACTTC.

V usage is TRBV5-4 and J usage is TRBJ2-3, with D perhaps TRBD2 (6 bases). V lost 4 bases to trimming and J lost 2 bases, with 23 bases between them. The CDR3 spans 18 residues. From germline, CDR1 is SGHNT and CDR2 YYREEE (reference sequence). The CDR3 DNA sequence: TGTGCCAGCAGCATGCCCCTCCTTATAGGAGGGGACACAGATACGCAGTATTTT. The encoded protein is CASSMPLLIGGDTDTQYF.

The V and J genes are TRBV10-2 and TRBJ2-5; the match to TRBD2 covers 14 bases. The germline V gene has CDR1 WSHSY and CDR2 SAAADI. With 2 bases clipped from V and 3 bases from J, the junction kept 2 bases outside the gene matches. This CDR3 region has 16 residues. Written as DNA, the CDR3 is TGCGCCAGCAGTGAGCTGGGACTAGCGGGGGAAGAGACCCAGTACTTC. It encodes CASSELGLAGEETQYF.

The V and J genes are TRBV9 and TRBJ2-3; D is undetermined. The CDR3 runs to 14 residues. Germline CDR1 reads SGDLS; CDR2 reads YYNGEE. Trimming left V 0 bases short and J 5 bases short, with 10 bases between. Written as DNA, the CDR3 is TGTGCCAGCAGCGTAGATCCCAGAGGAGATACGCAGTATTTT. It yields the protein CASSVDPRGDTQYF.

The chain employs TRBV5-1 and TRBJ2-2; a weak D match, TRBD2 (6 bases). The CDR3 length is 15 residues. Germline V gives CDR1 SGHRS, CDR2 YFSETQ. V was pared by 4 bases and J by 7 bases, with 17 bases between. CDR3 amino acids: CASSPSGGSFGELFF. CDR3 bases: TGCGCCAGCAGCCCTTCCGGGGGTTCATTCGGGGAGCTGTTTTTT.

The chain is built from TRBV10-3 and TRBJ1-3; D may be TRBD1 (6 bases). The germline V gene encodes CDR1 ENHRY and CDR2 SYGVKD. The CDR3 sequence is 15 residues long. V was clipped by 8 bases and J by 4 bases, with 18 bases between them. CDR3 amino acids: CAIGFSTGTGNTIYF. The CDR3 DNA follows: TGTGCCATCGGTTTCTCGACAGGTACCGGAAACACCATATATTTT.

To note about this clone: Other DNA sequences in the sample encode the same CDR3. CDR3 sequence reads: CASSLRQGNTGELFF. The CDR3 DNA sequence: TGTGCCAGCAGCCTAAGACAGGGTAACACCGGGGAGCTGTTTTTT. This chain uses TRBV7-9 with TRBJ2-2, with 7 bases identical to TRBD1. CDR1 and CDR2 from the germline V gene are SEHNR and FQNEAQ (reference sequence). Trimming cost V 5 bases and J 2 bases; bases outside gene matches: 5. This CDR3 contains 15 residues.

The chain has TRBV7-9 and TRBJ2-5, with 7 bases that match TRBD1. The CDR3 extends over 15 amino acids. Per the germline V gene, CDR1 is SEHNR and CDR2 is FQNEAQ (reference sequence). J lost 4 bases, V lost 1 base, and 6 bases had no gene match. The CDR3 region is CASSLGDSIRETQYF. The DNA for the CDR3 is TGTGCCAGCAGCTTAGGGGACAGTATTCGAGAGACCCAGTACTTC. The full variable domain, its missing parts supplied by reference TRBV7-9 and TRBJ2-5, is DTGVSQNPRHKITKRGQNVTFRCDPISEHNRLYWYRQTLGQGPEFLTYFQNEAQLEKSRLLSDRFSAERPKGSFSTLEIQRTEQGDSAMYLCASSLGDSIRETQYFGPGTRLLVL.

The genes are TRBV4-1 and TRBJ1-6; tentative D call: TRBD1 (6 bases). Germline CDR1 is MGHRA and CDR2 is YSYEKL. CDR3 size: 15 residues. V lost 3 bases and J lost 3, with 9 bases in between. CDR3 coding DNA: TGCGCCAGCAGCCAGGGGGCAATCTATAATTCACCCCTCCACTTT. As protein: CASSQGAIYNSPLHF.

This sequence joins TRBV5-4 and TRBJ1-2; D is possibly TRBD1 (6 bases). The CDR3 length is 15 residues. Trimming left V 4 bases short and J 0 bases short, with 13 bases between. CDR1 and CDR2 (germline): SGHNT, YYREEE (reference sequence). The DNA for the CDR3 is TGTGCCAGCAGCCTGGACAGCCCGACTAACTATGGCTACACCTTC. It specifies CASSLDSPTNYGYTF.

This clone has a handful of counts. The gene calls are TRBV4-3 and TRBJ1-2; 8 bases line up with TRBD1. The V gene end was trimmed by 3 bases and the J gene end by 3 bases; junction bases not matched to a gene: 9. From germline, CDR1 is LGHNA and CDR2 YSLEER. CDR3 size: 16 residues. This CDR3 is CASSQHRDRRDYGYTF. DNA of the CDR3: TGCGCCAGCAGCCAGCACCGGGACAGGCGAGACTATGGCTACACCTTC.

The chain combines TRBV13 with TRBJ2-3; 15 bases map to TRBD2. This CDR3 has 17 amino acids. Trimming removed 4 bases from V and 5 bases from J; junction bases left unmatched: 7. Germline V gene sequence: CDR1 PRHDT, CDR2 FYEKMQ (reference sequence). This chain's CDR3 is CASSSWTSGGGQDTQYF. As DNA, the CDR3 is TGTGCCAGCAGCTCCTGGACTAGCGGGGGGGGCCAAGATACGCAGTATTTT. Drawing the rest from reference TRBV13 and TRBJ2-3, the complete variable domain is AAGVIQSPRHLIKEKRETATLKCYPIPRHDTVYWYQQGPGQDPQFLISFYEKMQSDKGSIPDRFSAQQFSDYHSELNMSSLELGDSALYFCASSSWTSGGGQDTQYFGPGTRLTVL.